This T cell receptor beta chain was documented in a study of T cell responses to AZD1222 COVID-19 vaccine. Study background: The study pooled second doses at about 4 or about 12 weeks.

This clone was found a few times. The antigen is not known. V was pared by 7 bases and J by 2 bases, with 6 bases of the junction left unmatched. In germline, CDR1 is MNHEY, CDR2 SVGAGI. The CDR3 contains 14 residues. Study-wide results and limits: Donors skewed white British and female; clonal diversity was possibly underestimated.

Libraries were prepared by immunoSEQ multiplex PCR; TCRdb keeps only in-frame clonotypes and omits some of them. The data contain some 120,000 clones, around 92% of them singletons. The gene calls are TRBV6-5 and TRBJ2-7; 9 bases are shared with TRBD1. The source material was peripheral blood, sampled on day 0 of AZD1222 vaccination. The clonotype comes from an adult in good health. The CDR3 region is CASKIGQGPYEQYF. In DNA, the CDR3 is TGTGCCAGCAAGATCGGACAGGGGCCCTACGAGCAGTACTTC.